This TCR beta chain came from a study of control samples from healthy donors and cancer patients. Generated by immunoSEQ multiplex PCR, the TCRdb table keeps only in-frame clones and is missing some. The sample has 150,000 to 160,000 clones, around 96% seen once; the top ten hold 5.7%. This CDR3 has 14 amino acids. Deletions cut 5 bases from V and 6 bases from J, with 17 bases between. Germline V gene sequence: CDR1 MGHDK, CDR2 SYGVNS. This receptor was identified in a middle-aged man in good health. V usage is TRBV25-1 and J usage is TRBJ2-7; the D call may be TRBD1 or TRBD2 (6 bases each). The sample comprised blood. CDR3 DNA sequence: TGTGCCAGCAGTACCACCGGGGGCGTAGGCGAGCAGTACTTC. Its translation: CASSTTGGVGEQYF.